These T cell receptor beta chains were read from a single sample in a study of blood T cell repertoires in COVID-19. Some clones are missing from TCRdb's copy, which holds only in-frame ones; the method was immunoSEQ multiplex PCR. This sample has approximately 140,000 clones; roughly 84% occur once, and the top ten carry less than 6%. Sequencing was carried out using PBMCs or T cells enriched from blood (not recorded which). These receptors were collected from a woman between 45 and 65 years old who had been exposed to COVID-19. CDR3s include the opening cysteine and the closing phenylalanine or tryptophan. The D gene is left open where the match is weak. A clone size is listed for some rows: how often the clone was seen (once, few, many), or a class if it is expanded.

TRBV10-3	-	TRBJ2-1	TRBD2	TGTGCCATCAGTGAGCGGGGGGGCGTTGATTCTGCCCTCTTC	CAISERGGVDSALF
TRBV7-2	-	TRBJ2-5	-	TGTGCCAGCAGCAGCAGCGTCCAAGAGACCCAGTACTTC	CASSSSVQETQYF
TRBV27	-	TRBJ1-5	-	TGTGCCAGCAGTCCCACTTCCTCGGATCAGCCCCAGCATTTT	CASSPTSSDQPQHF
TRBV7-8	few	TRBJ1-6	-	TGTGCCAGCAGCGACAGCTCCTATAATTCACCCCTCCACTTT	CASSDSSYNSPLHF
TRBV27	-	TRBJ2-7	TRBD2	TGTGCCAGCAGACCGGGACTAGCGGGAAACTACGAGCAGTACTTC	CASRPGLAGNYEQYF
TRBV20-1	-	TRBJ1-1	-	TGCAGTGCTCAACCGGAGGCCAGGGCTTTCTTT	CSAQPEARAFF
TRBV27	-	TRBJ1-2	-	TGTGCCAGCAGTCTCTCGAGGGGGTGGAACTATGGCTACACCTTC	CASSLSRGWNYGYTF
TRBV18	once	TRBJ1-1	-	TGTGCCAGCTCAGCGCACACTGAAGCTTTCTTT	CASSAHTEAFF
TRBV10-2	-	TRBJ1-1	TRBD1	TGCGCCAGCAGGGACAGGGGGAGTCGCACTGAAGCTTTCTTT	CASRDRGSRTEAFF
TRBV12-3/TRBV12-4	-	TRBJ2-3	-	TGTGCCAGCAGTCTTAACAGGGCAGATACGCAGTATTTT	CASSLNRADTQYF
TRBV7-9	-	TRBJ1-5	-	TGTGCCAGCAGCTTAGACAGTCGAAATCAGCCCCAGCATTTT	CASSLDSRNQPQHF
TRBV7-9	-	TRBJ2-1	TRBD2	TGTGCCAGCAGCGAGACTAGCGGGGGCCTAGGGGACTACAATGAGCAGTTCTTC	CASSETSGGLGDYNEQFF
TRBV5-4	many	TRBJ2-1	TRBD2	TGTGCCAGCAGCACGGAGGCGCCGGGAGGTGAGCAGTTCTTC	CASSTEAPGGEQFF
TRBV29-1	-	TRBJ1-3	-	TGCAGCGTCCGAAGGAAAGACACTGGAAACACCATATATTTT	CSVRRKDTGNTIYF
TRBV24-1	-	TRBJ2-2	-	TGTGCCACCAGTGATCAGACAACCGGGGAGCTGTTTTTT	CATSDQTTGELFF
TRBV7-9	-	TRBJ1-2	-	TGTGCCAGCAGCTTCACGGGGGAGGATGGCTACACCTTC	CASSFTGEDGYTF
TRBV7-8	-	TRBJ1-1	-	TGTGCCAGCAGCTTATATGGGCTGAGCACTGAAGCTTTCTTT	CASSLYGLSTEAFF
TRBV2	-	TRBJ2-5	TRBD2	TGTGCCAGCAGTCTAGCGGGGGGAAGACAAGAGACCCAGTACTTC	CASSLAGGRQETQYF
TRBV9	-	TRBJ2-6	TRBD1	TGTGCCAGCAGCGTCAAAGCCCCGGGACAGGGGGCTGGGGCCAACGTCCTGACTTTC	CASSVKAPGQGAGANVLTF
TRBV12-5	once	TRBJ1-1	-	TGTGCTAGTGGTTTGGGTCAGAGGGGGACTGAAGCTTTCTTT	CASGLGQRGTEAFF
TRBV7-2	-	TRBJ2-7	-	TGTGCCAGCAGCCTCGGGTTGGGCTACGAGCAGTACTTC	CASSLGLGYEQYF
TRBV5-1	-	TRBJ1-1	-	TGCGCCAGCAGCTTGAACAACCTGAACACTGAAGCTTTCTTT	CASSLNNLNTEAFF
TRBV7-8	-	TRBJ2-3	-	TGTGCCAGCAGCCAGCGAGAGGGTCCGGAGTATTTT	CASSQREGPEYF
TRBV12-3/TRBV12-4	-	TRBJ2-2	-	TGTGCCAGCAGTTTGGCTGGCACCGGGGAGCTGTTTTTT	CASSLAGTGELFF
TRBV11-2	-	TRBJ2-1	TRBD1	TGTGCCAGCAGCTACCTCCGGGACAGGTCGAGGGATCCCCCCAATGAGCAGTTCTTC	CASSYLRDRSRDPPNEQFF
TRBV5-8	few	TRBJ2-7	-	TGTGCCAGCAGCCTGGTTGATACGGCGGGAGAGCAGTACTTC	CASSLVDTAGEQYF
TRBV5-4	-	TRBJ1-1	-	TGTGCCAGCAGCTTCCCAGGCCGATTCACTGAAGCTTTCTTT	CASSFPGRFTEAFF
TRBV7-2	-	TRBJ1-1	TRBD1	TGTGCCAGCAGCTTAGGGGACAGGAGGAACACTGAAGCTTTCTTT	CASSLGDRRNTEAFF
TRBV5-4	-	TRBJ2-5	TRBD1	TGTGCCAGCAGCGCAGGGGGCGCCCAGGAGACCCAGTACTTC	CASSAGGAQETQYF
TRBV5-6	-	TRBJ1-5	-	TGTGCCAGCAGCCCCGGACGGGGAGATAGCAATCAGCCCCAGCATTTT	CASSPGRGDSNQPQHF
TRBV3-1/TRBV3-2	-	TRBJ1-2	-	TGTGCCAGCAGCCAAGATGACGCGGCGTACGGCTACACCTTC	CASSQDDAAYGYTF
TRBV18	-	TRBJ2-1	-	TGTGCCAGCTCACCGCAGACTAGTAGTGAGCAGTTCTTC	CASSPQTSSEQFF
TRBV5-1	-	TRBJ2-7	TRBD1	TGCGCCAGCAGCTTGAGTCTGCGGACAGGGACATACGAGCAGTACTTC	CASSLSLRTGTYEQYF
TRBV7-3	once	TRBJ2-1	-	TGTGCCAGCAGCTTAAAAGGGACTCCTAACAATGAGCAGTTCTTC	CASSLKGTPNNEQFF
TRBV24-1	once	TRBJ2-5	-	TGTGCCACCAGTGACCCGCTTGACAAGGTCAAGACCCAGTACTTC	CATSDPLDKVKTQYF
TRBV5-1	-	TRBJ2-1	TRBD2	TGCGCCAGCAGCTTGGCCGAGACTAGCGGGGGGCCGGAGCAGTTCTTC	CASSLAETSGGPEQFF
TRBV6-5	-	TRBJ1-2	-	TGTGCCAGCACCCGGCGGGGAAGCTATGGCTACACCTTC	CASTRRGSYGYTF
TRBV4-2	-	TRBJ2-3	-	TGTGCCAGCAGCCAAGGCTTATCGGGCAACGAGGGAGATACGCAGTATTTT	CASSQGLSGNEGDTQYF
TRBV5-8	-	TRBJ2-3	TRBD2	TGTGCCAGCAGCCATAGCGGGGCCCACACAGATACGCAGTATTTT	CASSHSGAHTDTQYF
TRBV19	-	TRBJ1-6	-	TGTGCCAGTAGTAATATAGCCCAGTCACCCCTCCACTTT	CASSNIAQSPLHF
TRBV19	-	TRBJ1-1	-	TGTGCCAGTAGTACCGGGTGGACTGAAGCTTTCTTT	CASSTGWTEAFF
TRBV9	-	TRBJ2-2	-	TGTGCCAGCAGCGTAACAGAACTCCTTAGGGGGGAGCTGTTTTTT	CASSVTELLRGELFF
TRBV14	-	TRBJ2-5	TRBD1	TGTGCCAGCAGCCAAGGCCTAGGGCGACAGGGGAAGGAGACCCAGTACTTC	CASSQGLGRQGKETQYF
TRBV4-2	-	TRBJ2-7	TRBD2	TGTGCCAGCAGCTCGGAGCCAAGTTCCAGCGGGGGCTCCAACTACGAGCAGTACTTC	CASSSEPSSSGGSNYEQYF
TRBV6-5	-	TRBJ1-5	-	TGTGCCAGCAGATCCGACAGTTCTCAGCCCCAGCATTTT	CASRSDSSQPQHF
TRBV9	-	TRBJ1-3	TRBD1	TGTGCCAGCAGCGTAGTGGCAGGGGGCTTTAGAAACACCATATATTTT	CASSVVAGGFRNTIYF
TRBV20-1	-	TRBJ1-3	TRBD1	TGCAGTGCTAGTGAGGGGGCCGCTGGAAACACCATATATTTT	CSASEGAAGNTIYF
TRBV28	few	TRBJ1-3	-	TGTGCCAGCAGTTTTCGTGGAAACACCATATATTTT	CASSFRGNTIYF
TRBV6-5	-	TRBJ2-7	TRBD1	TGTGCCAGCAGATATGGACAGGGGGCGGTGTACGAGCAGTACTTC	CASRYGQGAVYEQYF
TRBV29-1	-	TRBJ1-3	-	TGCAGCGTTGGAGGGGGTACTGGAAACACCATATATTTT	CSVGGGTGNTIYF
TRBV25-1	-	TRBJ2-3	-	TGTGCCAGCAGTCTTAGCACAGATACGCAGTATTTT	CASSLSTDTQYF
TRBV5-4	-	TRBJ1-1	-	TGTGCCAGCAGCTTAGGACAACTCATGAACACTGAAGCTTTCTTT	CASSLGQLMNTEAFF
TRBV11-3	-	TRBJ2-1	TRBD1	TGTGCCAGCAGCCCCGGACAGGCAAATGAGCAGTTCTTC	CASSPGQANEQFF
TRBV6-6	-	TRBJ1-1	-	TGTGCCAGCAGTTACTTTCGGGGGAACACTGAAGCTTTCTTT	CASSYFRGNTEAFF
TRBV7-3	-	TRBJ2-1	-	TGTGCCAGCAGCTTAATGTTGGGGGCATCCTACAATGAGCAGTTCTTC	CASSLMLGASYNEQFF
TRBV19	few	TRBJ1-5	-	TGTGCCAGTAGCTCCCTAAATAGCAATCAGCCCCAGCATTTT	CASSSLNSNQPQHF
TRBV7-3	-	TRBJ1-1	-	TGTGCCAGCAGCTTATTTGCAGGCGTGGCTGAAGCTTTCTTT	CASSLFAGVAEAFF
TRBV19	-	TRBJ1-1	-	TGTGCCACCTTATCTAGTCCAGGGCTGAACACTGAAGCTTTCTTT	CATLSSPGLNTEAFF
TRBV7-2	-	TRBJ1-3	TRBD1	TGTGCCAGCAGCTACAACAGGGGGAAGGGAAACACCATATATTTT	CASSYNRGKGNTIYF
TRBV12-3/TRBV12-4	-	TRBJ1-2	TRBD1	TGTGCCAGCAGTAGATCTACAGGGGGAGGCTACACCTTC	CASSRSTGGGYTF